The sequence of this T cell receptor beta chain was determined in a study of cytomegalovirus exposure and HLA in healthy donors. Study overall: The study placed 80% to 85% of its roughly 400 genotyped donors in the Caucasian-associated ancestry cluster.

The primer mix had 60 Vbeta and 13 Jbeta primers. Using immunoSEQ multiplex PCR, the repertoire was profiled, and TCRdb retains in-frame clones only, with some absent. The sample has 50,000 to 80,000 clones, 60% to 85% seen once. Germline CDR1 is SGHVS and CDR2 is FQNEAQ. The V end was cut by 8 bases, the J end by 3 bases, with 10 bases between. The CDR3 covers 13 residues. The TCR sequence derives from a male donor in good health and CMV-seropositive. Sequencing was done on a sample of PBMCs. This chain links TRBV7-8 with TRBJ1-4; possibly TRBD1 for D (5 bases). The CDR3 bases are TGTGCCAGCCGGGCGGGGGCTAATGAAAAACTGTTTTTT. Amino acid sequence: CASRAGANEKLFF.